Detailed here is one T cell receptor beta chain. No antigen is known for it. The missing conserved phenylalanine or tryptophan at the end of this CDR3 makes a read error likely. The sample belongs to a study of tumor and adjacent non-tumor tissue in lung cancer. Broader study findings: Tumor repertoires had a smaller top 100 clone share than normal lung. Patients with more diverse tumor TCRs had worse survival.

The template was RNA from unsorted bulk tissue. The normal lung tissue was taken more than 3 cm from the tumor edge. TCRbeta libraries were built with three rounds of nested PCR, modified from ARM-PCR. TCRdb used MiXCR to reprocess the multiplex PCR reads, holding one entry per CDR3 protein. The sample has about 98,000 distinct CDR3 sequences, 80% seen once. Sequences were obtained from distant non-tumor lung tissue. The TCR was taken from a man between 60 and 75 years old with small cell lung cancer.

CDR3 in amino acids: CSAHAGREQYI. In DNA, the CDR3 is TGCAGTGCGCATGCCGGGCGAGAACAGTACATC. The V and J genes are TRBV20-1 and TRBJ2-7; D gene ambiguous. Germline CDR1 and CDR2: DFQATT and SNEGSKA (reference sequence). The CDR3 has 11 residues. The V gene lost 6 bases and the J gene lost 10 bases, with 16 bases spanning the gap.